This TCR beta chain appears in the sequencing data of a study of tumor-infiltrating lymphocytes in oesophageal squamous cell carcinoma. In this sample, this clonotype turned up many times. Given the absence of the conserved phenylalanine or tryptophan at the CDR3 end, a read error is likely. The limits of the CDR3 on the DNA are not certain, so only TCRdb's listed CDR3 is given. The CDR3 length equals 17 residues, ends included. CDR1 is SEHNR, CDR2 FQNEAQ, per germline (reference sequence). Each CDR3 protein gets one entry after TCRdb re-called the PCR reads with MiXCR. The sample lists approximately 11,000 distinct CDR3 sequences, more than 55% seen once, with roughly a third in the top ten.

The chain recombines TRBV7-9 with TRBJ2-6; TRBD1 was called by the table and not checked on the DNA. The sequencing sample was made of esophageal tumor tissue. The source is a male donor with esophageal squamous cell carcinoma. This CDR3 reads CASSLDRSVAAEQFFGA.